The T cell receptor (beta chain) described here comes from a study of Ad26.COV2.S vaccination and SARS-CoV-2 variants. Method: immunoSEQ multiplex PCR; TCRdb's copy keeps in-frame clones and lacks some. The sample has 250,000 or so clones, around nine tenths seen once. The study's findings and limits: Spike-specific TCR breadth in vaccine recipients exceeded that seen in placebo recipients.

Treatment described: roughly 18 received Ad26.COV2.S at low or high dose, single or two shots; about 5 received placebo; per-sample allocation not given. The investigators took samples on day 63 after the first vaccine or placebo injection. Ad26 vector vaccine expressed Wuhan-strain SARS-CoV-2 spike. This clone was detected a few times. Its target is not known. This CDR3 has 17 residues. Trimming stripped 0 bases from V and 0 bases from J, with 13 bases between. CDR1 and CDR2 (germline): SGHRS, YFSETQ. The sample in question was peripheral blood, obtained in a trial of Ad26.COV2.S vaccine versus placebo. The sequence was collected from a person aged 18 to 59 who received the Ad26.COV2.S COVID-19 vaccine or a placebo. This chain links TRBV5-1 with TRBJ1-3; no reliable D call. The CDR3 DNA reads TGCGCCAGCAGCTTGGCCTCCGCCGGCGACTCTGGAAACACCATATATTTT. This codes for CASSLASAGDSGNTIYF.